These T cell receptor beta chains were read from a single sample in a study of blood T cell repertoires in COVID-19. Repertoires were generated with immunoSEQ multiplex PCR, while TCRdb's copy carries only in-frame clones and drops some. The sample has around 70,000 clones, roughly 85% seen once. The sequencing input was peripheral blood. These receptors were taken from a young man with acute or convalescent COVID-19. CDR3s include the opening cysteine and the closing phenylalanine or tryptophan. Each record gives: J gene, V gene, clone size, D gene, CDR3 protein, CDR3 DNA. The D gene is left open where the match is weak. Rows may omit the clone size; those that give it use once, few, many or a size class.

j_call: TRBJ2-1
v_call: TRBV5-6
clone_size: -
d_call: TRBD2
cdr3_aa: CASSFYGTSGTNEQFF
cdr3_nt: TGTGCCAGCAGCTTTTACGGGACTAGCGGGACCAATGAGCAGTTCTTC

j_call: TRBJ1-2
v_call: TRBV28
clone_size: -
d_call: TRBD1
cdr3_aa: CASGGQGTVLYGYTF
cdr3_nt: TGTGCCAGCGGGGGACAGGGTACGGTTCTGTATGGCTACACCTTC

j_call: TRBJ1-4
v_call: TRBV6-5
clone_size: -
d_call: -
cdr3_aa: CASSYTHNAREKLFF
cdr3_nt: TGTGCCAGCAGTTACACCCATAATGCGCGCGAAAAACTGTTTTTT

j_call: TRBJ1-2
v_call: TRBV7-2
clone_size: -
d_call: TRBD1
cdr3_aa: CASTPGAAGQGSDGYTF
cdr3_nt: TGTGCCAGCACCCCAGGAGCCGCGGGACAGGGGTCGGATGGCTACACCTTC

j_call: TRBJ1-1
v_call: TRBV11-2
clone_size: few
d_call: -
cdr3_aa: CASSLVVRATEAFF
cdr3_nt: TGTGCCAGCAGCTTAGTTGTCAGGGCGACTGAAGCTTTCTTT

j_call: TRBJ2-3
v_call: TRBV11-3
clone_size: once
d_call: TRBD2
cdr3_aa: CASSLGTTSLGTDTQYF
cdr3_nt: TGTGCCAGCAGCTTGGGGACTACCAGCCTTGGCACAGATACGCAGTATTTT

j_call: TRBJ2-3
v_call: TRBV6-1
clone_size: -
d_call: -
cdr3_aa: CASSELAGSTDTQYF
cdr3_nt: TGTGCCAGCAGTGAACTGGCGGGGAGCACAGATACGCAGTATTTT

j_call: TRBJ2-3
v_call: TRBV19
clone_size: few
d_call: TRBD2
cdr3_aa: CASSRPIAGGPGDTQYF
cdr3_nt: TGTGCCAGTAGCCGACCAATAGCGGGAGGGCCGGGAGATACGCAGTATTTT

j_call: TRBJ2-2
v_call: TRBV21-1
clone_size: -
d_call: -
cdr3_aa: CASSNGLAGGTGELFF
cdr3_nt: TGTGCCAGCAGCAATGGACTAGCGGGAGGTACCGGGGAGCTGTTTTTT

j_call: TRBJ1-2
v_call: TRBV28
clone_size: -
d_call: -
cdr3_aa: CASSSTGRPNYGYTF
cdr3_nt: TGTGCCAGCAGTTCCACAGGGCGACCAAACTATGGCTACACCTTC

j_call: TRBJ1-2
v_call: TRBV28
clone_size: -
d_call: TRBD1
cdr3_aa: CASSPRTGIGYTF
cdr3_nt: TGTGCCAGCAGCCCGAGGACAGGGATTGGCTACACCTTC

j_call: TRBJ2-1
v_call: TRBV27
clone_size: -
d_call: -
cdr3_aa: CASSFIGSYNEQFF
cdr3_nt: TGTGCCAGCAGTTTCATAGGGAGTTACAATGAGCAGTTCTTC

j_call: TRBJ2-1
v_call: TRBV7-2
clone_size: few
d_call: TRBD2
cdr3_aa: CASSLTSGTPYNEQFF
cdr3_nt: TGTGCCAGCAGCCTTACTAGCGGTACCCCTTACAATGAGCAGTTCTTC

j_call: TRBJ2-3
v_call: TRBV28
clone_size: -
d_call: TRBD2
cdr3_aa: CASSKGLAGGADTQYF
cdr3_nt: TGTGCCAGCAGTAAGGGACTAGCGGGAGGGGCAGATACGCAGTATTTT

j_call: TRBJ1-1
v_call: TRBV19
clone_size: -
d_call: -
cdr3_aa: CASSMRATGNTEAFF
cdr3_nt: TGTGCCAGTAGTATGAGGGCGACGGGGAACACTGAAGCTTTCTTT

j_call: TRBJ1-5
v_call: TRBV2
clone_size: few
d_call: -
cdr3_aa: CASKGQGGGNQPQHF
cdr3_nt: TGTGCCAGCAAAGGTCAGGGAGGGGGCAATCAGCCCCAGCATTTT

j_call: TRBJ1-2
v_call: TRBV7-6
clone_size: -
d_call: -
cdr3_aa: CASSLGQGRRGYTF
cdr3_nt: TGTGCCAGCAGCTTAGGCCAGGGGCGTCGTGGCTACACCTTC

j_call: TRBJ2-7
v_call: TRBV7-2
clone_size: -
d_call: -
cdr3_aa: CASSGGRGQHEQYF
cdr3_nt: TGTGCCAGCAGCGGCGGTCGGGGACAACACGAGCAGTACTTC

j_call: TRBJ1-4
v_call: TRBV28
clone_size: -
d_call: -
cdr3_aa: CASLQQINEKLFF
cdr3_nt: TGTGCCAGCCTTCAACAGATTAATGAAAAACTGTTTTTT

j_call: TRBJ1-3
v_call: TRBV19
clone_size: -
d_call: -
cdr3_aa: CATAHDRLGNTIYF
cdr3_nt: TGTGCCACCGCTCATGACAGGCTCGGAAACACCATATATTTT

j_call: TRBJ2-1
v_call: TRBV6-1
clone_size: -
d_call: -
cdr3_aa: CASSEFGNEQFF
cdr3_nt: TGTGCCAGCAGTGAATTCGGGAATGAGCAGTTCTTC

j_call: TRBJ2-7
v_call: TRBV18
clone_size: -
d_call: TRBD2
cdr3_aa: CASSPSGRAFIYEQYF
cdr3_nt: TGTGCCAGCTCACCTAGCGGGAGGGCTTTTATCTACGAGCAGTACTTC

j_call: TRBJ1-5
v_call: TRBV28
clone_size: -
d_call: -
cdr3_aa: CASSTYWDRRGQPQHF
cdr3_nt: TGTGCCAGCAGTACATACTGGGACCGGCGGGGTCAGCCCCAGCATTTT

j_call: TRBJ1-1
v_call: TRBV28
clone_size: -
d_call: -
cdr3_aa: CASSSRQDTEAFF
cdr3_nt: TGTGCCAGCAGTTCCCGACAGGACACTGAAGCTTTCTTT

j_call: TRBJ1-5
v_call: TRBV28
clone_size: few
d_call: -
cdr3_aa: CASSWGQGSNQPQHF
cdr3_nt: TGTGCCAGCAGTTGGGGGCAGGGAAGTAATCAGCCCCAGCATTTT

j_call: TRBJ2-7
v_call: TRBV5-1
clone_size: -
d_call: TRBD1
cdr3_aa: CASSLGTGGYEQYF
cdr3_nt: TGCGCCAGCAGCTTGGGGACAGGGGGCTACGAGCAGTACTTC

j_call: TRBJ2-6
v_call: TRBV30
clone_size: -
d_call: TRBD2
cdr3_aa: CAWSHPPLAGNSGANVLTF
cdr3_nt: TGTGCCTGGAGTCACCCCCCGCTAGCGGGAAACTCTGGGGCCAACGTCCTGACTTTC

j_call: TRBJ2-1
v_call: TRBV2
clone_size: -
d_call: TRBD2
cdr3_aa: CASSGLASYNEQFF
cdr3_nt: TGTGCCAGCAGTGGACTAGCGAGTTACAATGAGCAGTTCTTC

j_call: TRBJ1-5
v_call: TRBV6-1
clone_size: -
d_call: -
cdr3_aa: CASSESLGGRPQHF
cdr3_nt: TGTGCCAGCAGTGAATCATTGGGGGGGCGGCCCCAGCATTTT

j_call: TRBJ2-7
v_call: TRBV4-1
clone_size: -
d_call: TRBD2
cdr3_aa: CASSQTPGLGSHEQYF
cdr3_nt: TGCGCCAGCAGCCAAACTCCGGGACTAGGAAGTCACGAGCAGTACTTC

j_call: TRBJ2-7
v_call: TRBV15
clone_size: -
d_call: -
cdr3_aa: CATSSGGTFEQYF
cdr3_nt: TGTGCCACCAGCAGTGGGGGGACCTTTGAGCAGTACTTC

j_call: TRBJ1-3
v_call: TRBV10-3
clone_size: -
d_call: -
cdr3_aa: CAISPTVSGNTIYF
cdr3_nt: TGTGCCATCAGCCCGACAGTCTCTGGAAACACCATATATTTT

j_call: TRBJ2-3
v_call: TRBV5-4
clone_size: -
d_call: TRBD2
cdr3_aa: CASSGLAGGMGDTQYF
cdr3_nt: TGTGCCAGCAGCGGATTAGCGGGAGGTATGGGAGATACGCAGTATTTT

j_call: TRBJ1-3
v_call: TRBV18
clone_size: -
d_call: -
cdr3_aa: CASSPPYTSGNTIYF
cdr3_nt: TGTGCCAGCTCACCACCATATACATCTGGAAACACCATATATTTT

j_call: TRBJ2-7
v_call: TRBV6-6
clone_size: -
d_call: -
cdr3_aa: CASSYLYEQYF
cdr3_nt: TGTGCCAGCAGTTACCTCTACGAGCAGTACTTC

j_call: TRBJ1-2
v_call: TRBV19
clone_size: -
d_call: TRBD1
cdr3_aa: CASSTDRDVGGYTF
cdr3_nt: TGTGCCAGTAGTACCGACAGGGACGTTGGTGGCTACACCTTC

j_call: TRBJ2-7
v_call: TRBV12-3/TRBV12-4
clone_size: few
d_call: -
cdr3_aa: CASSARDEQYF
cdr3_nt: TGTGCCAGCAGCGCGCGGGACGAGCAGTACTTC

j_call: TRBJ2-3
v_call: TRBV7-9
clone_size: once
d_call: TRBD2
cdr3_aa: CASSSIGREGLGQYF
cdr3_nt: TGTGCCAGCAGCTCCATAGGACGGGAGGGCCTAGGGCAGTATTTT

j_call: TRBJ2-1
v_call: TRBV30
clone_size: -
d_call: -
cdr3_aa: CAWASVRNEQFF
cdr3_nt: TGTGCCTGGGCGTCGGTCCGCAATGAGCAGTTCTTC

j_call: TRBJ2-7
v_call: TRBV9
clone_size: -
d_call: -
cdr3_aa: CASSVATHSYEQYF
cdr3_nt: TGTGCCAGCAGCGTAGCTACCCACTCCTACGAGCAGTACTTC

j_call: TRBJ1-3
v_call: TRBV29-1
clone_size: -
d_call: -
cdr3_aa: CSVRTELLSGNTIYF
cdr3_nt: TGCAGCGTTAGAACGGAGTTGCTCTCTGGAAACACCATATATTTT

j_call: TRBJ1-2
v_call: TRBV9
clone_size: -
d_call: TRBD1
cdr3_aa: CASSVGQGDYGYTF
cdr3_nt: TGTGCCAGCAGCGTAGGACAGGGGGACTATGGCTACACCTTC

j_call: TRBJ2-2
v_call: TRBV27
clone_size: -
d_call: -
cdr3_aa: CASSQTLAGELFF
cdr3_nt: TGTGCCAGCAGTCAAACACTAGCCGGGGAGCTGTTTTTT

j_call: TRBJ2-3
v_call: TRBV4-3
clone_size: -
d_call: TRBD2
cdr3_aa: CASSASGRTDTQYF
cdr3_nt: TGCGCCAGCAGTGCTAGCGGGAGGACAGATACGCAGTATTTT

j_call: TRBJ2-3
v_call: TRBV7-3
clone_size: -
d_call: -
cdr3_aa: CASSNHGDTQYF
cdr3_nt: TGTGCCAGCAGCAACCACGGAGATACGCAGTATTTT

j_call: TRBJ2-7
v_call: TRBV28
clone_size: -
d_call: -
cdr3_aa: CASSTPESSYEQYF
cdr3_nt: TGTGCCAGCAGTACCCCTGAGAGCTCCTACGAGCAGTACTTC

j_call: TRBJ1-4
v_call: TRBV19
clone_size: -
d_call: -
cdr3_aa: CARSEQQHKVGATNEKLFF
cdr3_nt: TGTGCCAGGAGTGAGCAACAGCACAAGGTCGGTGCAACTAATGAAAAACTGTTTTTT

j_call: TRBJ2-1
v_call: TRBV7-3
clone_size: -
d_call: -
cdr3_aa: CASSLGPRGNEQFF
cdr3_nt: TGTGCCAGCAGCTTGGGCCCAAGGGGCAATGAGCAGTTCTTC

j_call: TRBJ2-7
v_call: TRBV19
clone_size: -
d_call: -
cdr3_aa: CASKGGGGEQYF
cdr3_nt: TGTGCCAGTAAAGGAGGGGGCGGCGAGCAGTACTTC

j_call: TRBJ2-3
v_call: TRBV19
clone_size: -
d_call: -
cdr3_aa: CASTPPGSTDTQYF
cdr3_nt: TGTGCCAGTACCCCCCCGGGGAGCACAGATACGCAGTATTTT

j_call: TRBJ2-1
v_call: TRBV12-5
clone_size: -
d_call: TRBD1
cdr3_aa: CASGLDTGTGIGEQFF
cdr3_nt: TGTGCTAGTGGTTTGGATACCGGGACAGGGATCGGTGAGCAGTTCTTC

j_call: TRBJ1-5
v_call: TRBV7-2
clone_size: -
d_call: -
cdr3_aa: CASSKQGPLQPQHF
cdr3_nt: TGTGCCAGCAGCAAACAGGGACCACTACAGCCCCAGCATTTT

j_call: TRBJ2-7
v_call: TRBV21-1
clone_size: once
d_call: -
cdr3_aa: CASSRDRFYEQYF
cdr3_nt: TGTGCCAGCAGCAGGGACAGGTTCTACGAGCAGTACTTC

j_call: TRBJ2-3
v_call: TRBV5-1
clone_size: -
d_call: TRBD1
cdr3_aa: CASHRPGQEYDTQYF
cdr3_nt: TGCGCCAGTCATAGACCGGGACAGGAGTACGATACGCAGTATTTT

j_call: TRBJ2-5
v_call: TRBV4-1
clone_size: -
d_call: -
cdr3_aa: CASSQESGGDGTTQYF
cdr3_nt: TGCGCCAGCAGCCAAGAAAGCGGAGGTGATGGGACAACCCAGTACTTC

j_call: TRBJ2-7
v_call: TRBV6-5
clone_size: -
d_call: -
cdr3_aa: CASSHRDFGYEQYF
cdr3_nt: TGTGCCAGCAGCCACCGGGACTTCGGCTACGAGCAGTACTTC

j_call: TRBJ2-1
v_call: TRBV12-3/TRBV12-4
clone_size: few
d_call: -
cdr3_aa: CASSFSPGNEQFF
cdr3_nt: TGTGCCAGCAGTTTCTCTCCCGGGAATGAGCAGTTCTTC

j_call: TRBJ1-3
v_call: TRBV28
clone_size: -
d_call: TRBD1
cdr3_aa: CASSSSGTGGNTIYF
cdr3_nt: TGTGCCAGCAGTTCGTCCGGGACAGGGGGAAACACCATATATTTT

j_call: TRBJ1-6
v_call: TRBV4-3
clone_size: -
d_call: TRBD1
cdr3_aa: CASSQEGQVSGSPLHF
cdr3_nt: TGCGCCAGCAGCCAAGAAGGACAGGTTTCGGGTTCACCCCTCCACTTT

j_call: TRBJ2-7
v_call: TRBV10-2
clone_size: -
d_call: TRBD1
cdr3_aa: CASSESGTGPYEQYF
cdr3_nt: TGCGCCAGCAGTGAGTCCGGGACAGGGCCCTACGAGCAGTACTTC